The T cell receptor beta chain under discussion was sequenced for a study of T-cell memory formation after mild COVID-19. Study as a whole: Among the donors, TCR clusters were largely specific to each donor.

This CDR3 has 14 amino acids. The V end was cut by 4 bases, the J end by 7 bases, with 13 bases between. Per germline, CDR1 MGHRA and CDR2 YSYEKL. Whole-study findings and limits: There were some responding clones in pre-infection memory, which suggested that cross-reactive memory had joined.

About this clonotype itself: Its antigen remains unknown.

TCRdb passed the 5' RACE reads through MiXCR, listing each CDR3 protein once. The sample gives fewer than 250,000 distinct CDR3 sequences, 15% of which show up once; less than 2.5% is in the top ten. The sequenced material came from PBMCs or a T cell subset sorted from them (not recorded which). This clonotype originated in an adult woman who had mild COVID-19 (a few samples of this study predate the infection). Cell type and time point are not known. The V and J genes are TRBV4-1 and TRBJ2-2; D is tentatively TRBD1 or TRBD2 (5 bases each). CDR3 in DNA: TGCGCCAGCAGCCTGGGGCCCGCGGGCGGGGAGCTGTTTTTT. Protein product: CASSLGPAGGELFF.